This T cell receptor beta chain was recovered during a study of T cell changes during pregnancy in multiple sclerosis. The CDR3 covers 16 residues. Trimming took 3 bases from V and 2 from J; bases not matched to a gene: 10. CDR1 and CDR2 from the germline V gene are MGHRA and YSYEKL. Libraries were prepared by immunoSEQ multiplex PCR; TCRdb keeps only in-frame clonotypes and omits some of them. The table includes fewer than 80,000 clones, about 92% detected once. This TCR came from a female donor in good health, enrolled as a control in a pregnancy study. The rearrangement joins TRBV4-1 to TRBJ2-7, with 7 bases fitting TRBD1. Sample: peripheral blood, taken in the third trimester of pregnancy. CDR3 region: CASSQQTGDLTYEQYF. Here the CDR3 DNA reads TGCGCCAGCAGCCAGCAAACAGGGGACCTGACCTACGAGCAGTACTTC.